The subject of this entry is one TCR beta chain. The antigen remains unidentified. Profiling relied on immunoSEQ multiplex PCR, and the TCRdb table lists in-frame clones only, not all of them. The sample contains about 20,000 clones, 86% of which appear only once. Germline V CDR1 and CDR2: MDHEN, SYDVKM. J gave up 3 bases and V 3 bases, and 7 bases lay outside the gene matches. This CDR3 spans 16 amino acids. The data are from a study of somatic mutations in cytotoxic T cells in rheumatoid arthritis. About the study: Certain T-cell populations stained with V beta antibodies were FACS-sorted to nearly 100% purity, and V beta1+ cells were TCRB-sequenced.

The healthy control group was made up of blood donors, who had a median age of around 60 years (range about 20-75) and were less than 65% female. Positive selection with magnetic beads achieved the isolation of CD4+ and CD8+ cells, followed by a flow cytometry check of purity. General study findings and limits: Age was associated with higher CD8+ clonality in rheumatoid arthritis patients, not in healthy controls.

This TCR was recovered from a man aged 35-49 years in good health. The chain has TRBV28 and TRBJ2-7; 11 nucleotides agree with TRBD2. The sample consisted of CD8+ T cells sorted from blood. The DNA for the CDR3 is TGTGCCAGCAGTTTGCCTACTAGCGGGAGTTTCTACGAGCAGTACTTC. It specifies CASSLPTSGSFYEQYF.